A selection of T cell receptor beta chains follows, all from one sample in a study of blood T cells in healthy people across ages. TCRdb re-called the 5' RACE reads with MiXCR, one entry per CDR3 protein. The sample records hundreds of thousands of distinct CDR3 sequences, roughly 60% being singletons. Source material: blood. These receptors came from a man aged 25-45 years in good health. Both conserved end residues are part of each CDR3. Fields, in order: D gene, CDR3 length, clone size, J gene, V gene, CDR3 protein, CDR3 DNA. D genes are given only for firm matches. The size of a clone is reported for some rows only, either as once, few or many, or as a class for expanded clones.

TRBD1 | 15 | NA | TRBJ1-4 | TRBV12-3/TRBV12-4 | CASSFTGAANEKLFF | TGTGCCAGCAGTTTTACAGGGGCGGCTAATGAAAAACTGTTTTTT
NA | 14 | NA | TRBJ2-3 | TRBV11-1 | CASSLTGSRDTQYF | TGTGCCAGCAGCCTAACAGGGTCTAGAGATACGCAGTATTTT
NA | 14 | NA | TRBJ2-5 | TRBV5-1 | CASSFSPIGETQYF | TGCGCCAGCAGCTTCTCCCCTATCGGGGAGACCCAGTACTTC
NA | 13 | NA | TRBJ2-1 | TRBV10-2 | CASSELAAREQFF | TGCGCCAGCAGTGAGCTCGCCGCCCGGGAGCAGTTCTTC
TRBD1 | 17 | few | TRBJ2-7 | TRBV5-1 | CASSYSPSGQKPYEQYF | TGCGCCAGCAGCTACTCACCGTCGGGACAGAAACCCTACGAGCAGTACTTC
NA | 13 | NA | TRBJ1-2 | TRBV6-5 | CASSYRAGRGYTF | TGTGCCAGCAGTTATCGGGCAGGGAGAGGCTACACCTTC
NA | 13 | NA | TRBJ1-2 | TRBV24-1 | CATSTETNYGYTF | TGTGCCACCAGTACGGAAACTAACTATGGCTACACCTTC
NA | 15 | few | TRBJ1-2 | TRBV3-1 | CASSQDQDSANGYTF | TGTGCCAGCAGCCAAGACCAGGACAGTGCCAATGGCTACACCTTC
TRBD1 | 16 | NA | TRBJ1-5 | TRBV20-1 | CSARSPRDRGRQPQHF | TGCAGTGCTAGATCCCCCCGGGACAGGGGCCGGCAGCCCCAGCATTTT
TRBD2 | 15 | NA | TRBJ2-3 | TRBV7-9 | CASSSLTSGTDTQYF | TGTGCCAGCAGCTCCCTGACTAGCGGCACAGATACGCAGTATTTT
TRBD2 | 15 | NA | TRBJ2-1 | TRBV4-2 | CASSHGGGAGNEQFF | TGTGCCAGCAGCCACGGCGGGGGGGCCGGTAATGAGCAGTTCTTC
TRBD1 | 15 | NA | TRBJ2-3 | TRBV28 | CASSSGGMSTDTQYF | TGTGCCAGCAGTTCAGGGGGCATGAGTACAGATACGCAGTATTTT
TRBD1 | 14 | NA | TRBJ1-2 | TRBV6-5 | CASSSDRANYGYTF | TGTGCCAGCAGTTCAGACAGGGCGAACTATGGCTACACCTTC
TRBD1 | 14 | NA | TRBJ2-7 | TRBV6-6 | CASSPPADRREQYF | TGTGCCAGCAGTCCGCCAGCGGACAGGCGCGAGCAGTACTTC
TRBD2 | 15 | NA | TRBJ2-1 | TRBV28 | CASSPAGGPHNEQFF | TGTGCCAGCAGTCCCGCGGGGGGCCCCCACAATGAGCAGTTCTTC
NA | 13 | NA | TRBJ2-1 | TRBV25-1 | CASRVGGDNEQFF | TGTGCTTCCCGGGTCGGTGGGGACAATGAGCAGTTCTTC
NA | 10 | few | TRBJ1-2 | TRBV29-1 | CSVAYDGYTF | TGCAGCGTTGCTTACGATGGCTACACCTTC
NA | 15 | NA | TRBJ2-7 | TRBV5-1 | CASSLAIRSEYEQYF | TGCGCCAGCAGCTTGGCCATAAGATCTGAATACGAGCAGTACTTC
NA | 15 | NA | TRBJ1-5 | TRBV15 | CATSSVQGSNQPQHF | TGTGCCACCAGCTCTGTTCAGGGAAGCAATCAGCCCCAGCATTTT
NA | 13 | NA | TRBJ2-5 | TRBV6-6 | CASSSALQETQYF | TGTGCCAGCAGCTCCGCCTTGCAAGAGACCCAGTACTTC
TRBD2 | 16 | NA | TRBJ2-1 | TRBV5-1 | CASSFLAGGIDNEQFF | TGCGCCAGCAGTTTTTTAGCGGGGGGGATAGATAATGAGCAGTTCTTC
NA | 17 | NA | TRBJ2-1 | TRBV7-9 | CASSLGGPTYSYNEQFF | TGTGCCAGCAGCTTAGGAGGCCCGACCTACTCCTACAATGAGCAGTTCTTC
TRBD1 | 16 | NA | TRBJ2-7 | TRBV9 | CASSDEDRGHSYEQYF | TGTGCCAGCAGCGACGAAGACAGGGGGCATTCCTACGAGCAGTACTTC
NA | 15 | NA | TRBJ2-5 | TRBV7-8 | CASRGVGPDEETQYF | TGTGCCAGCAGAGGGGTCGGACCGGATGAAGAGACCCAGTACTTC
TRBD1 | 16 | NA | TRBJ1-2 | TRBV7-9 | CASSLGGTGENYGYTF | TGTGCCAGCAGCTTAGGAGGGACAGGGGAAAACTATGGCTACACCTTC
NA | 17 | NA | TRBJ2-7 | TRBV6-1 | CASSELLSRLGTYEQYF | TGTGCCAGCAGTGAATTATTGAGTCGACTAGGGACCTACGAGCAGTACTTC
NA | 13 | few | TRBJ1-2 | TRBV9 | CASRGVGGEGYTF | TGTGCCAGCAGAGGTGTGGGGGGCGAGGGCTACACCTTC
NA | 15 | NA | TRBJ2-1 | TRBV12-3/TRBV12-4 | CASRQPGRSYNEQFF | TGTGCCAGCAGGCAGCCGGGACGAAGCTACAATGAGCAGTTCTTC
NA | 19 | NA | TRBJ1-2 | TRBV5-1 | CASSWAGGDSGEGNYGYTF | TGCGCCAGCAGCTGGGCCGGAGGAGACTCTGGTGAGGGTAACTATGGCTACACCTTC
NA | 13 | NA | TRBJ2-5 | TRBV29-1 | CSANGDGDETQYF | TGCAGCGCCAACGGGGACGGGGATGAGACCCAGTACTTC
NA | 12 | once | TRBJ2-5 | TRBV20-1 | CSAGGQPGTQYF | TGCAGTGCTGGGGGACAACCGGGGACCCAGTACTTC
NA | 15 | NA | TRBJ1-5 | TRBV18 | CASPLQDYSNQPQHF | TGTGCCAGCCCACTCCAGGACTATAGCAATCAGCCCCAGCATTTT
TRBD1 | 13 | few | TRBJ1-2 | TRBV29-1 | CSVDRTGSYGYTF | TGCAGCGTTGATAGGACAGGGAGCTATGGCTACACCTTC
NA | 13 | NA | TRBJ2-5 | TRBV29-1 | CSVGDWELGTQYF | TGCAGCGTTGGCGACTGGGAACTGGGGACCCAGTACTTC
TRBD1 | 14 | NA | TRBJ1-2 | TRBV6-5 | CASSRDRENYGYTF | TGTGCCAGCAGCCGGGACAGGGAGAACTATGGCTACACCTTC
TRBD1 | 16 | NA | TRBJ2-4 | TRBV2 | CASSDLIRDRGNIQYF | TGTGCCAGCAGTGATCTGATCCGGGACAGAGGAAACATTCAGTACTTC
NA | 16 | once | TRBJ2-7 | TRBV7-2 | CASSLGLTSSSYEQYF | TGTGCCAGCAGCTTAGGGCTTACTAGTAGCTCCTACGAGCAGTACTTC
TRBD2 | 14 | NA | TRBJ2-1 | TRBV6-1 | CATELAGSVDEQFF | TGTGCCACCGAATTAGCGGGGTCCGTAGATGAGCAGTTCTTC
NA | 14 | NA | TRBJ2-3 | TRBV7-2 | CASSLRQSTDTQYF | TGTGCCAGCAGCTTGAGACAGAGCACAGATACGCAGTATTTT
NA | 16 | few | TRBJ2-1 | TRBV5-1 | CASSWVRGDISNEQFF | TGCGCCAGCAGCTGGGTTCGTGGGGATATTTCTAATGAGCAGTTCTTC
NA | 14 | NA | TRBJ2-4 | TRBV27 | CASSVDRAKNIQYF | TGTGCCAGCAGTGTGGACCGAGCCAAAAACATTCAGTACTTC
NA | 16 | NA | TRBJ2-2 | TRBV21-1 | CASSKRQAQEGGELFF | TGTGCCAGCAGCAAACGACAGGCCCAAGAAGGCGGGGAGCTGTTTTTT
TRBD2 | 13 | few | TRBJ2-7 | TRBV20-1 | CSAPGGLTYEQYF | TGCAGCGCCCCGGGGGGGCTTACCTACGAGCAGTACTTC
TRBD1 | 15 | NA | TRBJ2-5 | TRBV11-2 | CASRTTGTGYGEQYF | TGTGCCAGCAGGACGACCGGGACAGGGTACGGAGAGCAGTACTTC
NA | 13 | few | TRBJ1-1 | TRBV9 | CASSTGMNTEAFF | TGTGCCAGCAGCACGGGGATGAACACTGAAGCTTTCTTT
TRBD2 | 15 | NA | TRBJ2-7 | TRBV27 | CASSWSGGDSYEQYF | TGTGCCAGCAGTTGGAGCGGGGGGGACTCCTACGAGCAGTACTTC
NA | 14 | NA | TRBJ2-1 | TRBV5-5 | CASSLDIGYNEQFF | TGTGCCAGCAGCTTGGATATAGGGTACAATGAGCAGTTCTTC
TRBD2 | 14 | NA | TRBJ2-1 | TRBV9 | CASSVGGGRVEQFF | TGTGCCAGCAGCGTAGGTGGAGGGAGGGTTGAGCAGTTCTTC
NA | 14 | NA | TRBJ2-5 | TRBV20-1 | CSAGPPAGQETQYF | TGCAGTGCCGGACCTCCCGCGGGCCAAGAGACCCAGTACTTC
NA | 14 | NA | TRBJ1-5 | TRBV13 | CASSMGPSNQPQHF | TGTGCCAGCAGTATGGGGCCGAGCAATCAGCCCCAGCATTTT
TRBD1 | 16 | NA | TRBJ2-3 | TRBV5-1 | CASSLGDRASTDTQYF | TGCGCCAGCAGCTTGGGGGACAGGGCTAGTACAGATACGCAGTATTTT
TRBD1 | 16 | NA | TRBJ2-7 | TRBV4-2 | CASSRGSGTGNHEQYF | TGTGCCAGCAGCCGGGGGTCCGGGACAGGGAATCACGAGCAGTACTTC
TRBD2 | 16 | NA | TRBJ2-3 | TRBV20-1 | CSARDLPGGPTDTQYF | TGCAGTGCTAGAGATCTGCCGGGGGGGCCCACAGATACGCAGTATTTT
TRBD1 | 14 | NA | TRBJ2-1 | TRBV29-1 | CSCTRTGGRNEQFF | TGCAGCTGTACCCGGACAGGGGGTCGAAATGAGCAGTTCTTC
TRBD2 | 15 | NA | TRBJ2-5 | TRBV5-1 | CASSLTGGSQETQYF | TGTGCCAGCAGCTTAACGGGGGGATCCCAAGAGACCCAGTACTTC
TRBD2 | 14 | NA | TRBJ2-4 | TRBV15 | CATSYGLAGALLYF | TGTGCCACCAGTTACGGACTAGCGGGGGCATTACTGTACTTC
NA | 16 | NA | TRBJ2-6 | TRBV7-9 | CASSGRQSSGANVLTF | TGTGCCAGCAGCGGGCGACAGAGCTCTGGGGCCAACGTCCTGACTTTC
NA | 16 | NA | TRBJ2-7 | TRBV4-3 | CASSQDPRGDSYEQYF | TGCGCCAGCAGCCAAGATCCGAGGGGGGACTCCTACGAGCAGTACTTC
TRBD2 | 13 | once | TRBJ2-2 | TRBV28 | CAGERGDTGELFF | TGTGCCGGGGAGCGGGGGGACACCGGGGAGCTGTTTTTT